What follows are 11 T cell receptor beta chains derived from one specimen sequenced in a study of brain T cells in children with intractable seizures. Assay used: immunoSEQ multiplex PCR; TCRdb lists only in-frame clones, some missing. The data contain about 340,000 clones, about 94% of them seen just once; the ten biggest clones take up 4.5% to 7%. Time point given: blood from clinic visit 5 months post-surgery; TSC patient then seizure free. The sample consisted of peripheral blood, taken more than 4 months after surgery. All receptors derive from a boy in the first two years of life with tuberous sclerosis and intractable seizures.

The chain carries TRBV5-6 and TRBJ2-3; 7 bases match TRBD1. Germline trimming cut 2 bases from V and 4 bases from J; bases unmatched to any gene: 4. CDR3 length equals 14 residues. The germline CDR1 and CDR2 sequences are SGHDT and YYEEEE. CDR3 DNA: TGTGCCAGCAGCTTATTACAGGGGCCAGATACGCAGTATTTT. It yields the protein CASSLLQGPDTQYF.

This clone was detected only once. V gene TRBV24-1 combines with J gene TRBJ2-2; a weak D match, TRBD1 (6 bases). The CDR3 runs to 17 residues. Trimming took off 0 bases at V and 4 bases at J, with 14 bases between the two ends. CDR1 and CDR2 (germline): KGHDR, SFDVKD. CDR3 sequence: CATSDLQGQGTTGELFF. Here the CDR3 DNA reads TGTGCCACCAGTGATTTGCAGGGGCAGGGGACCACCGGGGAGCTGTTTTTT.

The chain employs TRBV9 and TRBJ2-3; the D call may be TRBD1 or TRBD2 (5 bases each). Germline CDR1 is SGDLS and CDR2 is YYNGEE. The V end was cut by 4 bases, the J end by 4 bases, with 28 bases between. The CDR3 has 19 amino acids. This CDR3 reads CASSPRTGTARIMADTQYF. The CDR3 DNA reads TGTGCCAGCAGCCCTCGTACCGGGACCGCCCGAATTATGGCAGATACGCAGTATTTT. Full variable domain (missing parts from reference TRBV9 and TRBJ2-3): DSGVTQTPKHLITATGQRVTLRCSPRSGDLSVYWYQQSLDQGLQFLIQYYNGEERAKGNILERFSAQQFPDLHSELNLSSLELGDSALYFCASSPRTGTARIMADTQYFGPGTRLTVL.

This sequence joins TRBV18 and TRBJ1-2; D is perhaps TRBD1 (5 bases). The CDR3 has 14 residues. Germline-derived CDR1 and CDR2 are KGHSH and LQKENI. The V and J ends lost 2 bases and 5 bases respectively, with 12 bases between them. The CDR3 region is CASSPMETVYGYTF. The CDR3 DNA reads TGTGCCAGCTCACCAATGGAGACAGTTTATGGCTACACCTTC.

The chain links TRBV14 to TRBJ2-2; D might be TRBD1 (6 bases). The germline V gene encodes CDR1 SGHDN and CDR2 FVKESK. The V and J ends lost 2 bases and 0 bases respectively, with 10 bases between them. The CDR3 covers 16 residues. CDR3 amino acids: CASSQLTGSNTGELFF. For the CDR3, the DNA is TGTGCCAGCAGCCAATTGACAGGATCGAACACCGGGGAGCTGTTTTTT.

This clone was detected only once. The V gene is TRBV2, the J gene TRBJ1-1; 8 bases match TRBD1. V lost 6 bases and J lost 4; bases outside the gene matches: 13. Germline V gene lookup returns CDR1 SNHLY and CDR2 FYNNEI. This CDR3 has 16 residues. CDR3 in DNA: TGTGCCAGCAGAGAGACTTCCTCCAGGGGGCCCACTGAAGCTTTCTTT. It translates to CASRETSSRGPTEAFF.

For this clone: This sample includes further DNA sequences coding for the same CDR3. The CDR3 is CASSLQGSYEQYF. CDR3 DNA: TGTGCCAGCAGTTTACAGGGCTCCTACGAGCAGTACTTC. The rearrangement uses TRBV27 and TRBJ2-7, with TRBD1 as a possible D gene (5 bases). The CDR3 has 13 residues. Germline CDR1 MNHEY, CDR2 SMNVEV (reference sequence). Trimming shortened V by 2 bases and J by 0 bases, and 5 bases separated the two germline ends.

The chain uses TRBV9 and TRBJ2-7; perhaps D is TRBD1 or TRBD2 (6 bases each). Germline V gene sequence: CDR1 SGDLS, CDR2 YYNGEE. The V gene lost 4 bases and the J gene lost 2 bases, with 16 bases spanning the gap. This CDR3 has 15 amino acids. The CDR3 DNA reads as TGTGCCAGCAGCACAGGAGGGACAACCGCCTACGAGCAGTACTTC. Translation gives CASSTGGTTAYEQYF.

J is TRBJ2-3 and V is TRBV7-3; 11 bases are a match to TRBD2. The germline gives CDR1 SGHTA, CDR2 FQGTGA. V trimming: 6 bases; J trimming: 6 bases; junction bases outside the gene matches: 8. The CDR3 consists of 15 residues. CDR3: CASSPGTSGADTQYF. DNA of the CDR3: TGTGCCAGCAGTCCCGGGACTAGCGGCGCGGATACGCAGTATTTT. The whole variable domain, filled in from reference TRBV7-3 and TRBJ2-3, reads GAGVSQTPSNKVTEKGKYVELRCDPISGHTALYWYRQSLGQGPEFLIYFQGTGAADDSGLPNDRFFAVRPEGSVSTLKIQRTERGDSAVYLCASSPGTSGADTQYFGPGTRLTVL.

The genes are TRBV24-1 and TRBJ2-1; TRBD2 agrees at 11 bases. The ends lost 4 bases at V and 8 bases at J; junction bases unmatched: 9. This CDR3 spans 16 amino acids. Germline V CDR1 and CDR2: KGHDR, SFDVKD. The CDR3 coding sequence is TGTGCCACCAGTGAACCCTATAGCGGGAGGGGCTATGAGCAGTTCTTC. As protein: CATSEPYSGRGYEQFF.

This rearrangement joins TRBV2 to TRBJ2-1; a possible D gene is TRBD2 (7 bases). The V end was cut by 6 bases, the J end by 9 bases, with 21 bases between. CDR3 length: 15 residues. The germline CDR1 and CDR2 sequences are SNHLY and FYNNEI. The CDR3 here is CASSLMGGRVTEQFF. The DNA of the CDR3 is TGTGCCAGCAGCCTCATGGGGGGGCGCGTTACTGAGCAGTTCTTC.